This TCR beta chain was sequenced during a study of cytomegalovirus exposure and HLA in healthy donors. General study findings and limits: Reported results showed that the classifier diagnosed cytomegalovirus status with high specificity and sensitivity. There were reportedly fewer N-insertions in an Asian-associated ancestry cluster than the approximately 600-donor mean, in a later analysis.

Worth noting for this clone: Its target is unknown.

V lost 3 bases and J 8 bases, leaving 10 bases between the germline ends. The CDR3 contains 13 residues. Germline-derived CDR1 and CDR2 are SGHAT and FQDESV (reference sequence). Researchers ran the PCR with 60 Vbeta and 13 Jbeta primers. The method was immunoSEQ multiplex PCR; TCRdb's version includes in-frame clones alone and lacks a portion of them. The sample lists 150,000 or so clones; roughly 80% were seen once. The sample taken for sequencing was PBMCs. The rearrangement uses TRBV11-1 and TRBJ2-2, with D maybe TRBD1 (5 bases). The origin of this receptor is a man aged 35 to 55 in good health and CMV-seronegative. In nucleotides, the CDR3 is TGTGCCAGCAGCTTCCAGGGTACTGGGGAGCTGTTTTTT. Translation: CASSFQGTGELFF. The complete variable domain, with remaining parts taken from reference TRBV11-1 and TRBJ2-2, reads EAEVAQSPRYKITEKSQAVAFWCDPISGHATLYWYRQILGQGPELLVQFQDESVVDDSQLPKDRFSAERLKGVDSTLKIQPAELGDSAMYLCASSFQGTGELFFGEGSRLTVL.